One TCR beta chain is described in this entry. The sample belongs to a study of blood T cell repertoires in COVID-19. Background on the study: Nucleic acid was either cDNA or gDNA, and it came from T cells, B-cell-depleted T cells, or PBMCs.

Authors' processing steps: Reference gene primer amplification gave estimated nucleated cell counts. The repertoire was sequenced with immunoSEQ multiplex PCR; TCRdb's copy has only in-frame clones and lacks some. V and J calls and clone size are as listed in that table; D and trimming were resolved from the DNA. The sample consists of about 120,000 clones, around nine tenths of them appearing once. Germline V gives CDR1 LNHNV, CDR2 YYDKDF (reference sequence). This CDR3 spans 15 amino acids. Trimming cost V 1 base and J 4 bases, with 11 bases left between them. The chain is built from TRBV15 and TRBJ2-1, with a weak D call TRBD2 (6 bases). The sample was peripheral blood. The TCR originated in a human donor with active COVID-19. The donor label of this sample is uncertain. The CDR3 DNA follows: TGTGCCACCAGCAGAGTTAGGGCGGGGTACAATGAGCAGTTCTTC. It codes for CATSRVRAGYNEQFF. Based on the CDR3 plus reference TRBV15 and TRBJ2-1, the full variable domain is DAMVIQNPRYQVTQFGKPVTLSCSQTLNHNVMYWYQQKSSQAPKLLFHYYDKDFNNEADTPDNFQSRRPNTSFCFLDIRSPGLGDTAMYLCATSRVRAGYNEQFFGPGTRLTVL.